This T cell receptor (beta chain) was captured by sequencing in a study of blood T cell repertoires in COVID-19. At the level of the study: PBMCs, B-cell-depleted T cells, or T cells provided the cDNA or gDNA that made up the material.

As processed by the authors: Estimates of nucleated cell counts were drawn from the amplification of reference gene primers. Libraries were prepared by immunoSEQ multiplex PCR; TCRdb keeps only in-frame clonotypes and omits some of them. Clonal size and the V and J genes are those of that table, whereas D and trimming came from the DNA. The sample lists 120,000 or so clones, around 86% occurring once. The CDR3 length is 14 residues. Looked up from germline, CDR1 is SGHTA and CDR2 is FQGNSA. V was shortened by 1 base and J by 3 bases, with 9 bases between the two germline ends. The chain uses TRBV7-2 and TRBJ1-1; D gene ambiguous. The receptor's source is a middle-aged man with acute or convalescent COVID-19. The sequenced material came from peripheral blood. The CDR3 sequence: CASSLVQVDTEAFF. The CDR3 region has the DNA TGTGCCAGCAGCTTAGTCCAGGTGGACACTGAAGCTTTCTTT.